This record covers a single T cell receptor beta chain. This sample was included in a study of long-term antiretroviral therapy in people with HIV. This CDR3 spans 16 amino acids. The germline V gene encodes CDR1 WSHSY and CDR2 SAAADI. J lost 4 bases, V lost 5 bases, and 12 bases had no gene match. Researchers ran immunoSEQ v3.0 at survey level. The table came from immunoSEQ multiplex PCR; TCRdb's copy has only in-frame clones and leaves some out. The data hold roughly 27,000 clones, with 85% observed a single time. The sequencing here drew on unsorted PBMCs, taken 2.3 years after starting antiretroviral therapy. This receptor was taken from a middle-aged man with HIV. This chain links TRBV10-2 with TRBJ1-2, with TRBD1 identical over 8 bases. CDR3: CASSKYLEDRVYGYTF. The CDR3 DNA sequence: TGCGCCAGCAGTAAATACCTTGAGGACAGGGTCTATGGCTACACCTTC.